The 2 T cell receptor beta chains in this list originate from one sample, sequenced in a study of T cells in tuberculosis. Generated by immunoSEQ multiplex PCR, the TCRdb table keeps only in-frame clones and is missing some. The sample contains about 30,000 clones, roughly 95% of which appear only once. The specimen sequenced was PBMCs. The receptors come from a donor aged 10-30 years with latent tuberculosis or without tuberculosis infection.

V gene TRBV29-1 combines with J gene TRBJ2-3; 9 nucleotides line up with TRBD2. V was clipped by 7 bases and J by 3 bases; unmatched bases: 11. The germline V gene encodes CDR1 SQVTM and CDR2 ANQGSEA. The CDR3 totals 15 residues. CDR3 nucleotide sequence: TGCAGCGCGCCTCAGTTAGCGGGAGCGACAGATACGCAGTATTTT. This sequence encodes CSAPQLAGATDTQYF.

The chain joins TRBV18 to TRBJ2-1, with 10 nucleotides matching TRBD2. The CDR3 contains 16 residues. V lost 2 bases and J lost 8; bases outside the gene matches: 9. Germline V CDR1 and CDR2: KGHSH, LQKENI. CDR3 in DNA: TGTGCCAGCTCACCAGAGGCTAGCGGGAGAGCCGATGAGCAGTTCTTC. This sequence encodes CASSPEASGRADEQFF.